These 17 T cell receptor beta chains came from one sample sequenced in a study of T-cell reconstitution after alpha-beta-depleted transplantation in children. Unique molecular identifiers tagged the TCRbeta library. In TCRdb, the PCR reads were re-called with MiXCR into one record per CDR3 protein. The data show some 490,000 distinct CDR3 sequences, 12% seen once. Sample: PBMCs from the stem cell graft donor, taken from the stem cell graft. The receptors were sampled from a human donor who donated a stem cell graft to a child with combined immunodeficiency.

The sample holds many counts of this clonotype. The chain couples TRBV5-1 to TRBJ2-7; TRBD1 is a possible D gene (6 bases). V dropped 4 bases and J dropped 2 bases, with 10 bases sitting between them. The germline CDR1 and CDR2 sequences are SGHRS and YFSETQ. The CDR3 is made up of 13 amino acids. CDR3 residues: CASSDRSAYEQYF. The CDR3 DNA follows: TGCGCCAGCAGCGACAGGAGTGCCTACGAGCAGTACTTC.

This chain links TRBV25-1 with TRBJ2-1, with D perhaps matching TRBD1 or TRBD2 (5 bases each). Germline CDR1 and CDR2: MGHDK and SYGVNS. Trimming stripped 5 bases from V and 8 bases from J, with 13 bases between. The CDR3 sequence is 13 residues long. CDR3 in DNA: TGTGCCAGCAGTAGCAGGGCGGGCCATGAGCAGTTCTTC. Its translation: CASSSRAGHEQFF.

This clonotype was seen a handful of times. The chain combines TRBV2 with TRBJ2-1; D uncertain. Per germline, CDR1 SNHLY and CDR2 FYNNEI. The CDR3 totals 12 residues. V was cut by 5 bases and J by 9 bases, with 11 bases left in between. The CDR3 sequence is CASSRPVVEQFF. In DNA form, the CDR3 reads TGTGCCAGCAGTCGACCAGTCGTTGAGCAGTTCTTC.

This chain links TRBV5-8 with TRBJ1-1; D gene unclear. The CDR3 loop spans 14 amino acids. V lost 0 bases and J lost 4, with 10 bases in between. Germline CDR1 is SGHTS and CDR2 is YDEGEE. CDR3 loop: CASSLERPGTEAFF. In DNA form, the CDR3 reads TGTGCCAGCAGCTTGGAAAGACCGGGCACTGAAGCTTTCTTT.

CDR3 sequence: CASSPSDSMNTEAFF. In nucleotides, the CDR3 is TGTGCCAGCAGCCCATCGGACAGCATGAACACTGAAGCTTTCTTT. This rearrangement joins TRBV7-9 to TRBJ1-1; a possible D gene is TRBD1 (6 bases). The germline V and J ends were trimmed by 5 bases and 0 bases, with 13 bases remaining between them. CDR1 SEHNR and CDR2 FQNEAQ come from the germline V gene (reference sequence). The CDR3 is 15 residues long.

This clonotype was picked up a small number of times. The rearrangement links TRBV3-1 to TRBJ2-7, with a weak D call TRBD1 (5 bases). This CDR3 spans 15 amino acids. The germline V gene encodes CDR1 LGHDT and CDR2 YNNKEL (reference sequence). Trimming pared 0 bases from V and 2 bases from J, leaving 11 bases between. The CDR3 loop is CASSQDIGVPYEQYF. CDR3 coding DNA: TGTGCCAGCAGCCAAGATATAGGGGTCCCCTACGAGCAGTACTTC.

At least ten counts were recorded for this clonotype. The CDR3 sequence: CSGQDRVGTEAFF. In DNA, the CDR3 is TGCAGCGGCCAGGACAGGGTAGGCACTGAAGCTTTCTTT. The genes are TRBV29-1 and TRBJ1-1, with 8 nucleotides matching TRBD1. With V trimmed by 7 bases and J by 4 bases, 8 bases remained unmatched. The germline CDR1 and CDR2 sequences are SQVTM and ANQGSEA. This CDR3 region has 13 residues.

V is TRBV5-6 and J is TRBJ1-2; 10 bases are shared with TRBD1. CDR1 is SGHDT and CDR2 is YYEEEE in the germline V gene. The CDR3 covers 14 residues. Trimming removed 5 bases from V and 6 bases from J; junction bases left unmatched: 7. CDR3 loop: CASRLTGGNDGYTF. CDR3 bases: TGTGCCAGCAGGTTGACAGGGGGCAACGATGGCTACACCTTC.

The chain recombines TRBV7-2 with TRBJ2-1; D gene ambiguous. The CDR3 extends over 15 amino acids. In germline, CDR1 is SGHTA, CDR2 FQGNSA. V was trimmed by 5 bases and J by 0 bases, leaving 11 bases between them. In DNA, the CDR3 is TGTGCCAGCAGCGGTCGTTCCGGCTCCTACAATGAGCAGTTCTTC. It specifies CASSGRSGSYNEQFF.

With regard to this clonotype: A much larger clone lies a single base off, so this may be a read error. The genes are TRBV5-1 and TRBJ2-3; unclear D gene. The germline V gene has CDR1 SGHRS and CDR2 YFSETQ. V lost 0 bases and J 1 base, leaving 12 bases between the germline ends. This CDR3 is built from 16 residues. The CDR3 here is CASSLAVLSGTDTQYF. CDR3 DNA: TGCGCCAGCAGCTTGGCAGTGCTTTCTGGCACAGATACGCAGTATTTT.

The chain couples TRBV5-7 to TRBJ2-7, with D hard to call. TRBV5-7 is placed among ORFs of uncertain function. Trimming stripped 4 bases from V and 10 bases from J, with 18 bases between. The CDR3 loop spans 13 amino acids. CDR3 sequence: CASSAGPLLGQYF. CDR3 sequence (DNA): TGTGCCAGCAGCGCCGGGCCCCTCCTAGGACAGTACTTC.

This rearrangement joins TRBV6-5 to TRBJ2-5, with D perhaps matching TRBD1 (6 bases). The V and J ends lost 0 bases and 4 bases respectively, with 12 bases between them. Germline-derived CDR1 and CDR2 are MNHEY and SVGAGI. The CDR3 sequence is 15 residues long. CDR3: CASSYSWTARETQYF. In DNA, the CDR3 is TGTGCCAGCAGTTACTCTTGGACAGCGCGAGAGACCCAGTACTTC.

The J gene is TRBJ2-5, the V gene TRBV4-3, with unresolved D. CDR3 length equals 14 residues. From germline, CDR1 is LGHNA and CDR2 YSLEER. Trimming took off 9 bases at V and 2 bases at J, with 16 bases between the two ends. The CDR3 DNA follows: TGCGCCAGTTCTAGGCGGATGACTCAAGAGACCCAGTACTTC. Translated, it gives CASSRRMTQETQYF.

This clonotype was counted a few times. This sequence joins TRBV6-2 or TRBV6-3 and TRBJ1-4, with TRBD1 matching over 7 bases. The trim removed 6 bases at V and 7 bases at J, leaving 11 bases unmatched. The CDR3 has 15 amino acids. Germline assignment: CDR1 MNHEY and CDR2 SVGEGT. The CDR3 spells CASSATRQGGEKLFF. The CDR3 coding sequence is TGTGCCAGCAGCGCGACGAGACAGGGCGGTGAAAAACTGTTTTTT.

J is TRBJ2-1 and V is TRBV12-3 or TRBV12-4, with no clear D. Between the trimmed V and J ends, which lost 6 bases and 8 bases, there was a span of 14 bases. This CDR3 comprises 13 residues. Here the CDR3 DNA reads TGTGCCAGCAGCCCAGCGTGGTTGGATGAGCAGTTCTTC. It is translated as CASSPAWLDEQFF.

There are a few counts of this clonotype. The gene calls are TRBV20-1 and TRBJ2-1, with D possibly matching TRBD1 (6 bases). The ends were cut back, 2 bases at V and 0 bases at J, with 14 bases in the middle. CDR3 size: 16 residues. Germline CDR1 reads DFQATT; CDR2 reads SNEGSKA (reference sequence). CDR3 region: CSARTPRGNSYNEQFF. As DNA, the CDR3 is TGCAGTGCTAGAACCCCTAGGGGGAACTCCTACAATGAGCAGTTCTTC.

This clonotype was seen more than once but under ten times. The chain employs TRBV20-1 and TRBJ1-6; tentatively, D is TRBD1 (5 bases). Germline assignment: CDR1 DFQATT and CDR2 SNEGSKA (reference sequence). Trimming took off 5 bases at V and 6 bases at J, with 17 bases between the two ends. This CDR3 has 15 amino acids. CDR3 loop: CSASRGALGNSPLHF. The CDR3, as DNA: TGCAGTGCTTCCCGAGGGGCCCTAGGTAATTCACCCCTCCACTTT.